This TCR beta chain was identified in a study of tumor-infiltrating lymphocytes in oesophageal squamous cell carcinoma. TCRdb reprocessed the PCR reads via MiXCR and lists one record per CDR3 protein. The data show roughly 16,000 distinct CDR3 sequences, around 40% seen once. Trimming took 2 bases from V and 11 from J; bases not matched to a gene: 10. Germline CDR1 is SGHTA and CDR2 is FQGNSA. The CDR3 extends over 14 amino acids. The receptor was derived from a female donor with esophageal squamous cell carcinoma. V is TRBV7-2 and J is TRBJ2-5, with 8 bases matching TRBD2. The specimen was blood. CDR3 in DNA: TGTGCCAGCAGCTTAATGGCGGGAGGCCGTGAGCAGTACTTC. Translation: CASSLMAGGREQYF.